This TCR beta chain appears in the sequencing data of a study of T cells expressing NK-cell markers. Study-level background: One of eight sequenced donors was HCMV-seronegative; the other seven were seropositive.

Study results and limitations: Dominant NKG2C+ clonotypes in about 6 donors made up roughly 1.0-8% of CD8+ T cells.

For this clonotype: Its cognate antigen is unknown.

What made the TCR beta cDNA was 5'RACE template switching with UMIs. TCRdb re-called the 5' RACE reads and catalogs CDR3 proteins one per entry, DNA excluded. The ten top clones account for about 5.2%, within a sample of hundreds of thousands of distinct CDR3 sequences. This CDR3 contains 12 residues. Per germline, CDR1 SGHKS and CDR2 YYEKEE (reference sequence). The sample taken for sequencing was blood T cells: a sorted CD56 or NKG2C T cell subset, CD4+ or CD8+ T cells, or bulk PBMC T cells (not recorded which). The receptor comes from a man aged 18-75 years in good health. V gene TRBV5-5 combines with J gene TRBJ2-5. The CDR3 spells CASSLEEETQYF.